The clone carrying this TCR beta chain came up a few times. Antigen: not known. This sample is drawn from a study of response to subunit inactivated influenza vaccine. Study-level results: That few new T cells are recruited by each seasonal influenza vaccination was the authors' suggestion.

CDR3 length: 14 residues. In germline, CDR1 is LGHDT, CDR2 YNNKEL (reference sequence). Trimming removed 6 bases from V and 5 bases from J, with 14 bases in between. Via MiXCR, TCRdb re-called the RT-PCR reads, giving one row per CDR3 protein. The repertoire consists of roughly 620,000 distinct CDR3 sequences, with roughly 12% occurring once and the leading ten covering approximately 10%. These records were also assigned to another study, of T cells expressing NK-cell markers. That paper adds: Template switching by 5'RACE with UMIs generated the TCR beta cDNA.

V and J are TRBV3-1 and TRBJ2-1, with D perhaps TRBD2 (6 bases). This clonotype was obtained from a middle-aged man who received an inactivated influenza vaccine. The input for sequencing was PBMCs from blood, taken on the day of vaccination. The CDR3 bases are TGTGCCAGCAGAGGATCGGGAGCGGACAATGAGCAGTTCTTC. Amino acid sequence: CASRGSGADNEQFF.